The entry below describes one T cell receptor beta chain. Its antigen is still unknown. This entry is derived from a study of cytomegalovirus exposure and HLA in healthy donors. Notes on the study in general: Links to common viral pathogens appeared, in a later analysis, for several of the most significant clusters.

The PCR contained 60 Vbeta and 13 Jbeta primers. Profiled with immunoSEQ multiplex PCR; TCRdb holds only in-frame clones, not every one. Found here are roughly 200,000 clones, 70% to 90% of them singletons; the top ten hold approximately 2.1%. V lost 7 bases to trimming and J lost 4 bases, with 21 bases between them. The CDR3 sequence is 16 residues long. Germline lookup yields CDR1 SGHNT and CDR2 YYREEE (reference sequence). The sequencing sample was made of PBMCs. J is TRBJ2-1 and V is TRBV5-4; D might be TRBD2 (6 bases). The sequence was collected from a woman aged 50 to 60 in good health and CMV-seronegative. The CDR3 loop reads CASSMGLGNLYNEQFF. In DNA, the CDR3 is TGTGCCAGCTCGATGGGACTGGGGAATTTATACAATGAGCAGTTCTTC.